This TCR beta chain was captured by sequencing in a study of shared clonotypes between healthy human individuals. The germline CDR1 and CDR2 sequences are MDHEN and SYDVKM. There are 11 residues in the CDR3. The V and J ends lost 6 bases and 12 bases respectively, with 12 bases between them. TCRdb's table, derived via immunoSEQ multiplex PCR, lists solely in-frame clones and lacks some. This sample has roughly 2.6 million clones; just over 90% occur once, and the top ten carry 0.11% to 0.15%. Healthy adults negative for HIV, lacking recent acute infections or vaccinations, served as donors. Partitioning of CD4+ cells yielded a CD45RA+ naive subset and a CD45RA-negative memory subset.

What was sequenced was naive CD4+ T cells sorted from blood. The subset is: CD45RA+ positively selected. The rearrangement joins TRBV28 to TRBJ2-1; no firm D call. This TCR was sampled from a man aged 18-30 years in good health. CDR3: CASRSSRWQFF. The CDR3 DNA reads TGTGCCAGCAGATCCTCAAGGTGGCAGTTCTTC.